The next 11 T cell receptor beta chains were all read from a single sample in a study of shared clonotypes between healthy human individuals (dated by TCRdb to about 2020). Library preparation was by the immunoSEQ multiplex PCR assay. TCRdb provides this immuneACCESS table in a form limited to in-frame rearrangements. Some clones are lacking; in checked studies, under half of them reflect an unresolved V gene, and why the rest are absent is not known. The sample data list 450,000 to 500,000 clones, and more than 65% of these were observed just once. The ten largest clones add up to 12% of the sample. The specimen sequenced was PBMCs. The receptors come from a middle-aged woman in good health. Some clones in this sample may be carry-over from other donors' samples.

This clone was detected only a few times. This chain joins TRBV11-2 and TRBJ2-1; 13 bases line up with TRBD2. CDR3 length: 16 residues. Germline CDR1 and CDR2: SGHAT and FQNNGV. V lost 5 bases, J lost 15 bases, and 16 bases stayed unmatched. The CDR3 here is CASSPTTGTSGAGRFF. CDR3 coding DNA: TGTGCCAGCAGCCCTACCACCGGGACTAGCGGGGCTGGGCGGTTCTTC.

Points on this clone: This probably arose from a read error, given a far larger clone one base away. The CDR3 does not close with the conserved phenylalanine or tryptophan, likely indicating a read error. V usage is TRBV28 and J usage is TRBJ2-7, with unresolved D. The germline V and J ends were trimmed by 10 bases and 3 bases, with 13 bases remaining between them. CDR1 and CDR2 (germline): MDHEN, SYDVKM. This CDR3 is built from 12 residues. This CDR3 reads CATRRADYEQYL. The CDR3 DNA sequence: TGTGCCACTCGAAGGGCCGACTACGAGCAGTACTTA.

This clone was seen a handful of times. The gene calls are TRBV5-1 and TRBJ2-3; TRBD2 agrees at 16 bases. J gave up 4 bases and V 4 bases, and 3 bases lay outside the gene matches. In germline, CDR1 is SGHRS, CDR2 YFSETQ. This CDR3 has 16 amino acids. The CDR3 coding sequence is TGCGCCAGCAGCCCGGGACTAGCGGGAGGGCCAGATACGCAGTATTTT. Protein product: CASSPGLAGGPDTQYF.

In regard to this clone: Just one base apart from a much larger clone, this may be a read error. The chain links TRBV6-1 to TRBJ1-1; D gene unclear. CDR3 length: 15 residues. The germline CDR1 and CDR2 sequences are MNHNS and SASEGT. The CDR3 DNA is TGTGCCATCAGTGAGCCGAGACGGTCGAACACTGAAGCTTTCTTC. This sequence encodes CAISEPRRSNTEAFF.

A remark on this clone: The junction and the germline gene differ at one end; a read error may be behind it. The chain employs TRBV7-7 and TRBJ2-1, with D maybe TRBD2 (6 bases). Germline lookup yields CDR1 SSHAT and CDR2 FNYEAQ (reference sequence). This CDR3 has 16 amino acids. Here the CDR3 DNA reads TGTGCTAGCAGCTTAGCGGCCCGGGGTCCCTACAATGAGCAGTTCTTC. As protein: CASSLAARGPYNEQFF.

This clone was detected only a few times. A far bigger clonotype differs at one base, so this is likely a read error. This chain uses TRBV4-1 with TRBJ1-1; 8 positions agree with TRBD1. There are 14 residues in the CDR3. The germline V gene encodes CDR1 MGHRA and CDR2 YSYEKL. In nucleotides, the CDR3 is TGCGCCAGCAGCCAAGTTGACAGGGGCACTGACGCTTTCTTT. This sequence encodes CASSQVDRGTDAFF.

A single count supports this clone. DNA for the CDR3: TGTGCCAGCAGTTCAAGCACCAACTATGGCTACACCTTC. Encoded protein: CASSSSTNYGYTF. This sequence joins TRBV28 and TRBJ1-2; D unresolved. The CDR3 has 13 amino acids. V was trimmed by 4 bases and J by 2 bases, leaving 8 bases between them. Per germline, CDR1 MDHEN and CDR2 SYDVKM.

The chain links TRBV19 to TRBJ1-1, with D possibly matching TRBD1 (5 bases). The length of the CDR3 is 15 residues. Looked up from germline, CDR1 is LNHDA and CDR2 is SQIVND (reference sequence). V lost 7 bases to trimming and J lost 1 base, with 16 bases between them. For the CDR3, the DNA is TGTGCCAGTACATCAGGCGGGGCAGCGAACACTGAAGCTTTCTTT. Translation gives CASTSGGAANTEAFF.

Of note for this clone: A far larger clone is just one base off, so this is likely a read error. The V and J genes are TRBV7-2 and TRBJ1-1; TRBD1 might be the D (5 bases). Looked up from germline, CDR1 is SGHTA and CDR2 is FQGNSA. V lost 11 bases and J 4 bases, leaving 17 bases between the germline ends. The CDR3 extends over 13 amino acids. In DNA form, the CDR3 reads TGTGCCGGCAAAAGAACAGGAGCCACTGAAGCTTTCTTT. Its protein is CAGKRTGATEAFF.

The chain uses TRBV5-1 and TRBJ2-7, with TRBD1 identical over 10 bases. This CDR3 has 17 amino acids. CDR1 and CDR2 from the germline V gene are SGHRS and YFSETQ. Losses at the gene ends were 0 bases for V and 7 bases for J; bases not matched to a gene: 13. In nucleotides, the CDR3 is TGCGCCAGCAGCTTGGCCACCGGGACAGGGGATTTCTGGGAGCAGTACTTC. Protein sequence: CASSLATGTGDFWEQYF.

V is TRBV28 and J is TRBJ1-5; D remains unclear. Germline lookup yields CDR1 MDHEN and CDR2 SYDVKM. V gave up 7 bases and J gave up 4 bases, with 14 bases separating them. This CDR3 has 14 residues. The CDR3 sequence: CASTKGGRNQPQHF. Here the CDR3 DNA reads TGTGCCAGCACCAAGGGAGGGCGGAATCAGCCCCAGCATTTT.